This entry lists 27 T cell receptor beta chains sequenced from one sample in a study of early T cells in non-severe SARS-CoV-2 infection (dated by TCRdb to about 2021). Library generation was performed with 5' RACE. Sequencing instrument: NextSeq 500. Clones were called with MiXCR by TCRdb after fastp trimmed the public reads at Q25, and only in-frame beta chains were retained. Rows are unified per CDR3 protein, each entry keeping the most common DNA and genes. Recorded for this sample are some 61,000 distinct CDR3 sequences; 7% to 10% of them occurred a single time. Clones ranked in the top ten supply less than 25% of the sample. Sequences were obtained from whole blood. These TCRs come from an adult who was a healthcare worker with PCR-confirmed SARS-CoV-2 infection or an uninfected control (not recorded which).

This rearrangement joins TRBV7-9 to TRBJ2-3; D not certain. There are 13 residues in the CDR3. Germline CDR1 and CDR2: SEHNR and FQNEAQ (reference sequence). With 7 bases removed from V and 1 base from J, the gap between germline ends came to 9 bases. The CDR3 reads CASTWQRTDTQYF. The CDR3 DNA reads TGTGCCAGCACTTGGCAGCGCACAGATACGCAGTATTTT.

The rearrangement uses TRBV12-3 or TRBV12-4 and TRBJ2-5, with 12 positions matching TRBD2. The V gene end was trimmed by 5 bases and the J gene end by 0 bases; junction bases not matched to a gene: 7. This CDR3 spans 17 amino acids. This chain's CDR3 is CASSLMTSGGYQETQYF. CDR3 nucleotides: TGTGCCAGCAGTCTCATGACTAGCGGGGGATACCAAGAGACCCAGTACTTC.

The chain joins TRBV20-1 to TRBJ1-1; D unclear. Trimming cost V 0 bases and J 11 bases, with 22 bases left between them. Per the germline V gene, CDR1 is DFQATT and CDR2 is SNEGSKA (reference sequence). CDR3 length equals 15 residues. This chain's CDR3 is CSARDPGGFKSRAFF. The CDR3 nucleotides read TGCAGTGCTAGAGATCCTGGAGGGTTTAAAAGTAGGGCTTTCTTT.

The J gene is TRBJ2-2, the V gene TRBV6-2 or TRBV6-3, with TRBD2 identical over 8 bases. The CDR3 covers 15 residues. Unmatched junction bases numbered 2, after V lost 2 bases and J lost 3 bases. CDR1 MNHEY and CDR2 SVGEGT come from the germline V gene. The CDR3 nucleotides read TGTGCCAGCAGTTACGGGGGACTAGACACCGGGGAGCTGTTTTTT. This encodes CASSYGGLDTGELFF.

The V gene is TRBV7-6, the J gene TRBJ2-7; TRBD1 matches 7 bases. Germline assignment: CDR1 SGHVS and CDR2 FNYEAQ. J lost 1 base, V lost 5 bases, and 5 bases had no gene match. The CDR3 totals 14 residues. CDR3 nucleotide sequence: TGTGCCAGCAGCCAGACAGGGCCTTCCTACGAGCAGTACTTC. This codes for CASSQTGPSYEQYF. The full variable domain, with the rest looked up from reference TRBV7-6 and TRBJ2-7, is GAGVSQSPRYKVTKRGQDVALRCDPISGHVSLYWYRQALGQGPEFLTYFNYEAQQDKSGLPNDRFSAERPEGSISTLTIQRTEQRDSAMYRCASSQTGPSYEQYFGPGTRLTVT.

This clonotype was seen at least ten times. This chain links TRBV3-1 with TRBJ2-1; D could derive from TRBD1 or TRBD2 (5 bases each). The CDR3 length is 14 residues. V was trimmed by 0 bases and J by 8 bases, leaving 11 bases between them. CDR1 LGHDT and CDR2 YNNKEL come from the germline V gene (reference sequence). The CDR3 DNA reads TGTGCCAGCAGCCAAGAGGGACGTGGCTATGAGCAGTTCTTC. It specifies CASSQEGRGYEQFF.

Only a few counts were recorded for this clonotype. CDR3 in DNA: TGTGCCAGCAGCAAAAGAGCAGGGGCGACCGGGGAGCTGTTTTTT. Its protein is CASSKRAGATGELFF. V usage is TRBV3-1 and J usage is TRBJ2-2, with TRBD1 as a possible D gene (6 bases). This CDR3 is built from 15 residues. V lost 5 bases and J lost 5, with 15 bases in between. CDR1 LGHDT and CDR2 YNNKEL come from the germline V gene (reference sequence).

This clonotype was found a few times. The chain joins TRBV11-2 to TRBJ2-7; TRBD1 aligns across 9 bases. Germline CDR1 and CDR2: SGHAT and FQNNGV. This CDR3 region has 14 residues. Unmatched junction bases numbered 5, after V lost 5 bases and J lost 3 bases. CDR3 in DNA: TGTGCCAGCAGCGGAGGGACAGGGCTCTACGAGCAGTACTTC. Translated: CASSGGTGLYEQYF.

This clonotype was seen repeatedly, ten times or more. This chain's CDR3 is CASSYEGNSYEQYF. The CDR3 nucleotides are TGCGCCAGCAGCTATGAGGGGAACTCCTACGAGCAGTACTTC. The chain has TRBV5-1 and TRBJ2-7, with D perhaps given as TRBD1 or TRBD2 (5 bases each). V was pared by 3 bases and J by 0 bases, with 10 bases between. The CDR3 has 14 residues. Germline V CDR1 and CDR2: SGHRS, YFSETQ. Full variable domain (outside the CDR3, taken from reference TRBV5-1 and TRBJ2-7): KAGVTQTPRYLIKTRGQQVTLSCSPISGHRSVSWYQQTPGQGLQFLFEYFSETQRNKGNFPGRFSGRQFSNSRSEMNVSTLELGDSALYLCASSYEGNSYEQYFGPGTRLTVT.

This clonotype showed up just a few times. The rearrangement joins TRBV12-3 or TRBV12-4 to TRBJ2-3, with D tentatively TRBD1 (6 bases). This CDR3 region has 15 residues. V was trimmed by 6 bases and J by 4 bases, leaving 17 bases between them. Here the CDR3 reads CASSPTGQGSDTQYF. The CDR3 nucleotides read TGTGCCAGCAGCCCCACAGGGCAGGGATCAGATACGCAGTATTTT.

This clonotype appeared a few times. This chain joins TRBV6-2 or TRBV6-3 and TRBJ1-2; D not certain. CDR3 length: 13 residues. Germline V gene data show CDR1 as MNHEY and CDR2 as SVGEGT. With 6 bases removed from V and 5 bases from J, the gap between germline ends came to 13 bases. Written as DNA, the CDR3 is TGTGCCAGCAGCCCGGACCCTAGTTATGGCTACACCTTC. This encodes CASSPDPSYGYTF.

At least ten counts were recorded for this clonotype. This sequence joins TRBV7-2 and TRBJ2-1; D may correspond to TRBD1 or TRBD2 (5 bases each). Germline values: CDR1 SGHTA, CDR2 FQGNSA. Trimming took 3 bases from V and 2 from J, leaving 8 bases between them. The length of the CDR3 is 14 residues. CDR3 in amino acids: CASSFGTTYNEQFF. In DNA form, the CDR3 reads TGTGCCAGCAGCTTTGGGACCACCTACAATGAGCAGTTCTTC.

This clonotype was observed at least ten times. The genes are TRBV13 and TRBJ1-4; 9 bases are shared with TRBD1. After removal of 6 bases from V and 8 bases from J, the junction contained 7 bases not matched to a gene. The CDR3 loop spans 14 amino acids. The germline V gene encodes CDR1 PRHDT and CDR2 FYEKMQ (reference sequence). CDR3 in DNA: TGTGCCAGCAGACACAGGGGGCTGGAGGAAAAACTGTTTTTT. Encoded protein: CASRHRGLEEKLFF.

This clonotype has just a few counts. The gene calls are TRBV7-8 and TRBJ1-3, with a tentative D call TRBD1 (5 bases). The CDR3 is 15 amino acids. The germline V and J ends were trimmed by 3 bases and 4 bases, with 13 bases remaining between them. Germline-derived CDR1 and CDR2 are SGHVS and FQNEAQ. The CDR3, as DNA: TGTGCCAGCAGCTTGGACACCAATCTAGGAAACACCATATATTTT. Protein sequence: CASSLDTNLGNTIYF.

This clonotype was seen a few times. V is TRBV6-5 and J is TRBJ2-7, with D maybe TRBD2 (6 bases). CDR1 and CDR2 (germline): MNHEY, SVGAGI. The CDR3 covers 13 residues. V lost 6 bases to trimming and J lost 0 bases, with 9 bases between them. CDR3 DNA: TGTGCCAGCAGACAGCGGGCCTCCTACGAGCAGTACTTC. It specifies CASRQRASYEQYF.

The CDR3: CASSWGTSGATETQYF. The CDR3 DNA follows: TGCGCCAGCAGCTGGGGGACTAGCGGGGCCACGGAGACCCAGTACTTC. The rearrangement joins TRBV5-1 to TRBJ2-5, with 13 bases identical to TRBD2. The J segment lost 5 bases and the V segment lost 3 bases, leaving 7 bases of the junction unmatched. Germline V gene data show CDR1 as SGHRS and CDR2 as YFSETQ. CDR3 size: 16 residues.

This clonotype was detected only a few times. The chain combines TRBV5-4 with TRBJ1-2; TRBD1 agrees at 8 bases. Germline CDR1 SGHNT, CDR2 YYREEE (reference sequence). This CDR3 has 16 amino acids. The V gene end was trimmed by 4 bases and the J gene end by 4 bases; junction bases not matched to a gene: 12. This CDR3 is CASSPRQGLPFYGYTF. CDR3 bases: TGTGCCAGCAGCCCGAGACAGGGGTTGCCTTTCTATGGCTACACCTTC.

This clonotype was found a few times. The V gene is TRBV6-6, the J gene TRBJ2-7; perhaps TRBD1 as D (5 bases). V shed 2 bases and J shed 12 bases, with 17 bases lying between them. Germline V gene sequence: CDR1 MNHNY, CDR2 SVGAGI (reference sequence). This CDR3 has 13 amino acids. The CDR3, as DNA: TGTGCCAGCAGTTACCCCGACAGCCCCAGGGTGTACTTC. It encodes CASSYPDSPRVYF.

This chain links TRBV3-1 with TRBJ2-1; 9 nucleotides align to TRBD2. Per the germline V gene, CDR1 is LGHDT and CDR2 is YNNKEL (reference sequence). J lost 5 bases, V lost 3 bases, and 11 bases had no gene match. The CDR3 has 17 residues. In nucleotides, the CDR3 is TGTGCCAGCAGCCATCCTAGCGGGGTAGTAAGTAACAATGAGCAGTTCTTC. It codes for CASSHPSGVVSNNEQFF.

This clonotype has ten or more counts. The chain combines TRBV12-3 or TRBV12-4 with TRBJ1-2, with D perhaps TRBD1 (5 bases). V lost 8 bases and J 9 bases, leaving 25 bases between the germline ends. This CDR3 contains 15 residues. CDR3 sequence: CASGNPSRGVASYTF. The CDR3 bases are TGTGCCAGCGGAAATCCTTCCCGGGGGGTAGCTAGCTACACCTTC.

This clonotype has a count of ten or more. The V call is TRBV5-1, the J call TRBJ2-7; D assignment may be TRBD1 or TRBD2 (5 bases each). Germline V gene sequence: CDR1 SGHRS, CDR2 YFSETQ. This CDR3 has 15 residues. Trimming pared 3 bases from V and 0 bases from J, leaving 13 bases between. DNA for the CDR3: TGCGCCAGCAGCTGGGACGGATCTAGCTCCTACGAGCAGTACTTC. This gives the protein CASSWDGSSSYEQYF.

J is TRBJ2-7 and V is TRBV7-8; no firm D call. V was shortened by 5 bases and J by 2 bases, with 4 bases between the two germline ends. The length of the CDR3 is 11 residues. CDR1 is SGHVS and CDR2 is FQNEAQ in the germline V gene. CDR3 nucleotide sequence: TGTGCCAGCAGCCGGGCCTACGAGCAGTACTTC. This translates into CASSRAYEQYF.

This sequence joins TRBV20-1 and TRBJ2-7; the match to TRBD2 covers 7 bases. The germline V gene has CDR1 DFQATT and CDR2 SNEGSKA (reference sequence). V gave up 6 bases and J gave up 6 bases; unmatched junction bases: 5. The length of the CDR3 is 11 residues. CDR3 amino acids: CSALGLSEQYF. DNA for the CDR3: TGCAGTGCCTTGGGACTAAGCGAGCAGTACTTC.

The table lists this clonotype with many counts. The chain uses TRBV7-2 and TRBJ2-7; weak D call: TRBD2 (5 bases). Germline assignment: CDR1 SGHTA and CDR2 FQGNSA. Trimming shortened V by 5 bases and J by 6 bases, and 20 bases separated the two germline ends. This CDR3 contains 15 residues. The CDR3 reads CASSIVGRVGGEQYF. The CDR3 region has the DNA TGTGCCAGCAGCATCGTCGGGCGGGTCGGTGGCGAGCAGTACTTC.

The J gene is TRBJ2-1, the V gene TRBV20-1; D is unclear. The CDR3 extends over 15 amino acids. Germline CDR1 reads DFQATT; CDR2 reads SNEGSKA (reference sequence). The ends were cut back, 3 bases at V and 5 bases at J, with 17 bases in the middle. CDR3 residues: CSASLRRFLNNEQFF. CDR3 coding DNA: TGCAGTGCTAGTCTTCGCCGGTTCCTAAACAATGAGCAGTTCTTC.

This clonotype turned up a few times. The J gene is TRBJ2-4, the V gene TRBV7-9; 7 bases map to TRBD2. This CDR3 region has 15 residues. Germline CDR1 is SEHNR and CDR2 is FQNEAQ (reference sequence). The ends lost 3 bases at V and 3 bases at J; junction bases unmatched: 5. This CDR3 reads CASSLGAGSKNIQYF. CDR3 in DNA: TGTGCCAGCAGCTTGGGAGCGGGGAGCAAAAACATTCAGTACTTC.

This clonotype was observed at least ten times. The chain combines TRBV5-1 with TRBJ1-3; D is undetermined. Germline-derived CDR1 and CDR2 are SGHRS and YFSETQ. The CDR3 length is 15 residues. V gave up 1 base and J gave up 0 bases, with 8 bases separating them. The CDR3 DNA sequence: TGCGCCAGCAGCTTGTCCGGTTCCTCTGGAAACACCATATATTTT. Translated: CASSLSGSSGNTIYF.